Sequencing of this T cell receptor (beta chain) was carried out in a study of blood T cell repertoires in COVID-19. Authors' analysis steps: Using reference gene primer amplification, nucleated cell counts were estimated. TCRdb keeps only in-frame clones here, not all; method: immunoSEQ multiplex PCR. The V and J calls and clone size are taken from that table; D and trimming were inferred from the DNA. The sample holds about 250,000 clones; about 87% are singletons and the top ten take less than 3%. The source is a woman between 45 and 60 years old who had recovered from COVID-19. Sequencing input: PBMCs or T cells enriched from blood (not recorded which).

CDR3 sequence: CASSPVRGGFGTEAFF. The CDR3 nucleotides are TGCGCCAGCAGCCCGGTAAGAGGAGGCTTTGGCACTGAAGCTTTCTTT. The chain joins TRBV4-1 to TRBJ1-1; D not certain. CDR1 and CDR2 (germline): MGHRA, YSYEKL. The CDR3 spans 16 residues. Trimming pared 4 bases from V and 4 bases from J, leaving 19 bases between.